The rows below give T cell receptor beta chains drawn from one sample of a study of metastatic and nonmetastatic thyroid tumors. MiXCR was used by TCRdb to re-call the PCR reads. The data contain about 23,000 clones, approximately 25% of them singletons. The sample taken for sequencing was tumor tissue. These receptors came from a female donor with papillary thyroid cancer or a benign thyroid nodule (not recorded which). Some clones in this sample may be carry-over from other donors' samples. The CDR3 runs from the conserved cysteine through the conserved F or W. The D gene is left open where the match is weak. Rows may omit the clone size; those that give it use once, few, many or a size class.

>medium-sized|TRBJ1-5|NA|TRBV19
TGTGCCAGTAGTATCGGCAGGGGCATTTTGGATGGCAATCAGCCCCAGCATTTT
CASSIGRGILDGNQPQHF
>few|TRBJ2-7|NA|TRBV6-1
TGCGCCAGCAGGGACACCTACGAGCAGTACTTC
CASRDTYEQYF
>many|TRBJ1-1|NA|TRBV3-1
TGTGCCAGCAGCGTCGACGTTTGGGCCACTGAAGCTTTCTTT
CASSVDVWATEAFF
>once|TRBJ2-2|NA|TRBV5-1
TGCGCCAGCAGCTTGTGGGGGGAGAACACCGGGGAGCTGTTTTTT
CASSLWGENTGELFF
>NA|TRBJ1-1|TRBD1|TRBV28
TGTGCCAGCAGTTTATGGGTGGGGACAGGGCCCTACACTGAAGCTTTCTTT
CASSLWVGTGPYTEAFF
>NA|TRBJ2-5|NA|TRBV5-1
TGCGCCAGCAGACAAACCTTAGAGGGGGGTTCTAAAGAGACACAGTACTTC
CASRQTLEGGSKETQYF
>NA|TRBJ2-1|TRBD1|TRBV6-5
TGTGCAAGCAGCCCCTGGACAGGTTCGGGATCCTACAATGAGCAGTTCTTC
CASSPWTGSGSYNEQFF
>many|TRBJ2-5|TRBD2|TRBV5-1
TGCGCCAGCAGCTTGGCCGTTGCGGGGGGTTCAGAGACCCAGTACTTC
CASSLAVAGGSETQYF
>few|TRBJ2-5|TRBD1|TRBV5-1
TGCGCCGGCAGCGAACAGACAGGGCGCCAAGAGACCCAGTACTTC
CAGSEQTGRQETQYF
>many|TRBJ1-3|NA|TRBV24-1
TGTGCCACCAGTGGGGTGGGCCCGAGCTCTGGAAACACCATATATTTT
CATSGVGPSSGNTIYF
>many|TRBJ1-6|NA|TRBV28
TGTGCCAGCGGCCCTGTCGGCGCCCTGCCGTCTATGTATAATTCACCCCTCCACTTT
CASGPVGALPSMYNSPLHF
>many|TRBJ1-1|NA|TRBV10-1
TGCGCCAGCAGAAAGGACATGAACACTGAAGCTTTCTTT
CASRKDMNTEAFF
>medium-sized|TRBJ2-5|NA|TRBV28
TGTGCCAGCAGTTTAAGGAGAGAGACCCAGTACTTC
CASSLRRETQYF
>NA|TRBJ1-3|NA|TRBV3-1
TGTGCCAACAGCCGTTCGCCACAATCCAACACCATATACTTT
CANSRSPQSNTIYF
>NA|TRBJ2-1|NA|TRBV11-3
TGTTCCAGCAGCCCGTGGACGACGTACAATGAGCAGTTCTTC
CSSSPWTTYNEQFF
>many|TRBJ2-2|NA|TRBV2
TGTGCCAGCAGTGAATTTGAGGGGAGGAACACCGGGGAGCTGTTTTTT
CASSEFEGRNTGELFF
>NA|TRBJ2-7|NA|TRBV6-1
TGTGCCAGCAGTGAACTCCTGGACAGCTCCTACGAGCAGTACTTC
CASSELLDSSYEQYF
>NA|TRBJ2-3|TRBD2|TRBV7-3
TGTGCCAGCAGCAAGGGTGGCGGGGGGGCCCGAGATACGCAGTATTTT
CASSKGGGGARDTQYF
>medium-sized|TRBJ2-3|TRBD2|TRBV6-4
TGTGCCAGCAGTGAAGTGGGGGGGAGCACAGATACGCAGTATTTT
CASSEVGGSTDTQYF
>NA|TRBJ1-2|NA|TRBV20-1
TGCAGTGCTAGAGTTCCAGGAATTAACTATGGCTACACCTTC
CSARVPGINYGYTF
>medium-sized|TRBJ1-5|TRBD1|TRBV20-1
TGCAGTGCTAGGGACAGGGTCGATCAGCCCCAGCATTTT
CSARDRVDQPQHF
>NA|TRBJ2-7|NA|TRBV3-1
TGTGCCAGCAGCCAAGCGTCGGGCGAGCAGTACTTC
CASSQASGEQYF
>NA|TRBJ2-1|TRBD2|TRBV19
TGTGCCAGTAGTCTGCTAGCGGGAGAGGATGAGCAGTTCTTC
CASSLLAGEDEQFF
>many|TRBJ2-1|TRBD2|TRBV7-9
TGTGCCAGCAGCCCACATGGACTAGCGGCGAGTTACAATGAGCAGTTCTTC
CASSPHGLAASYNEQFF
>many|TRBJ2-3|NA|TRBV4-2
TGTGCCAGCAGCCTAGGGTCTTTATCAGATACGCAGTATTTT
CASSLGSLSDTQYF
>few|TRBJ1-5|NA|TRBV27
TGTGCCAGCAGCGACACCGTGGCAAGGGCCCAGAGGCCCCAGCATTTT
CASSDTVARAQRPQHF
>NA|TRBJ2-3|NA|TRBV6-2/TRBV6-3
TGTGCCAGCAGTTACGTTGGGCGGGGTGCTACCCCAGATACGCAGTATTTT
CASSYVGRGATPDTQYF
>few|TRBJ2-2|NA|TRBV19
TGTGCCAGTACCACAGGGTTAAGCCCCGGGGAGCTGTTTTTT
CASTTGLSPGELFF
>many|TRBJ2-1|NA|TRBV7-7
TGTGCCAGCAGCTTAGAGGGTGGGAATGAGCAGTTCTTC
CASSLEGGNEQFF
>NA|TRBJ2-3|TRBD2|TRBV11-2
TGTGCCAGCAGTCCCGCTCCGGCGGGAGGTAACACAGATACGCAGTATTTT
CASSPAPAGGNTDTQYF
>NA|TRBJ1-1|NA|TRBV18
TGTGCCAGCTCATTACAGGGCGTCACGAACACTGAAGCTTTCTTT
CASSLQGVTNTEAFF
>NA|TRBJ2-7|NA|TRBV7-9
TGTGCCAGCAGCTTCGACATCTACGAGCGGTACTTC
CASSFDIYERYF
>many|TRBJ2-1|TRBD2|TRBV12-3/TRBV12-4
TGTGCCAGCAGCCCCGCCGGGACTAGCGGGAGGGGGGAGCAGTTCTTC
CASSPAGTSGRGEQFF
>many|TRBJ1-2|TRBD1|TRBV28
TGTGCCAGCAGTTTCGACAGGGGGCAATATGGCTACACCTTC
CASSFDRGQYGYTF
>NA|TRBJ2-5|NA|TRBV4-1
TGCGCCAGCAGTAGATGGTCGGGGGGCGTTCAGACCAAGTACTTC
CASSRWSGGVQTKYF
>NA|TRBJ2-3|NA|TRBV28
TGTGCCAGCAGGCGAGAAGCCACAGATACGCAGTATTTT
CASRREATDTQYF